A selection of T cell receptor beta chains follows, all from one sample in a study of T cells in Graves' hyperthyroidism and ophthalmopathy. TCRdb recomputed calls from the multiplex PCR reads with MiXCR, one row per CDR3 protein. The sample lists about 410,000 distinct CDR3 sequences, approximately 14% occurring once. The sample taken for sequencing was blood. The receptors were gathered from a woman in her 30s with Graves' ophthalmopathy. CDR3s include the opening cysteine and the closing phenylalanine or tryptophan. The D gene is left open where the match is weak. Size values are once, few and many counts, or a class for expanded clones, and some rows have none.

size	V	J	D	DNA	CDR3
few	TRBV27	TRBJ2-6	NA	TGTGCCAGCAGACGGGACAGGGCCAACGTCCTGACTTTC	CASRRDRANVLTF
NA	TRBV20-1	TRBJ1-6	NA	TGCAGTGCTAGAGATAGGAGGAACGGGGGGACTTCACCCCTCCACTTT	CSARDRRNGGTSPLHF
NA	TRBV6-2/TRBV6-3	TRBJ2-1	TRBD2	TGTGCCAGCACCCCGTGGAGCGGGGGGGCAGGGGAGCAGTTCTTC	CASTPWSGGAGEQFF
many	TRBV28	TRBJ2-3	NA	TGTGCCAGCAGCCTTGGTTTGGATCGTACAGTTTATGAGACAGATACGCAGTATTTT	CASSLGLDRTVYETDTQYF
many	TRBV28	TRBJ1-2	NA	TGTGCCAGCAGTTTTCGGGGCATTTATAACTATGGCTACACCTTC	CASSFRGIYNYGYTF
NA	TRBV20-1	TRBJ2-2	NA	TGCAGTGGCTCTCCCACCGGGGGGCGGACCGGGGAGCTGTTTTTT	CSGSPTGGRTGELFF
NA	TRBV12-3/TRBV12-4	TRBJ1-3	NA	TGTGCCAGCAGTTTATACTGGGGCCAGAGTAGAAACACCATATATTTT	CASSLYWGQSRNTIYF
NA	TRBV6-1	TRBJ1-4	TRBD1	TGTGCCAGCAGTGAGGGGACAGCCCGAGCTAGACTAGACAAACTGTTTTTT	CASSEGTARARLDKLFF
many	TRBV12-5	TRBJ1-2	NA	TGTGCTAGTGGTTTGTTCAGGGTCTTGGCCTATGGCTACACCTTC	CASGLFRVLAYGYTF
many	TRBV28	TRBJ1-1	NA	TGTGCCAGCAGTTTGCTGGGGTTGACTGAAGCTTTCTTT	CASSLLGLTEAFF
few	TRBV5-4	TRBJ2-2	TRBD1	TGTGCCAGCAGCTTTGACAGGGCGACCGGGGAGCTGTTTTTT	CASSFDRATGELFF
NA	TRBV12-5	TRBJ2-1	TRBD2	TGTGCTAGTGGCAAAGGGACTAGCGGGGGGGCTGAGCAGTTCTTC	CASGKGTSGGAEQFF
many	TRBV11-2	TRBJ1-2	NA	TGTGCCAGCAGCTTAGGGGGGCCGGACTATGGCTACACCTTC	CASSLGGPDYGYTF
NA	TRBV19	TRBJ2-7	NA	TGTGCCAGTAGTAGGGTTCCGAGCTACGAGCAGTACTTC	CASSRVPSYEQYF
many	TRBV6-1	TRBJ2-7	NA	TGTGCCAGCAGGTTAACAGGATTCTCCTACGAGCAGTACTTC	CASRLTGFSYEQYF
few	TRBV29-1	TRBJ2-5	NA	TGCAGCGCCCGACTTCTTGAGACCCAGTACTTC	CSARLLETQYF
many	TRBV7-9	TRBJ2-1	TRBD1	TGTGCCAGCAGCTTAGGGGACAGGGGGTTCAATGAGCAGTTCTTC	CASSLGDRGFNEQFF
many	TRBV20-1	TRBJ2-1	NA	TGCAGTGCCACGAGAGGGGGGGGCGGCACCTACAATGAGCAGTTCTTC	CSATRGGGGTYNEQFF
many	TRBV19	TRBJ1-1	NA	TGTGCCTCGCTGAGAGGACAGCTCGACACTGAAGCTTTCTTT	CASLRGQLDTEAFF
many	TRBV30	TRBJ1-2	NA	TGTGCCTGTAAAGCTGGGGGCTATGGCTACACCTTC	CACKAGGYGYTF
many	TRBV20-1	TRBJ1-5	NA	TGCAGTGCTAGATATGGTAGGGTTGCCAATCAGCCCCAGCATTTT	CSARYGRVANQPQHF
NA	TRBV20-1	TRBJ1-5	NA	TGCAGTGCAAAAACCGGGGCCTTAGATCAGCCCCAGCATTTT	CSAKTGALDQPQHF
many	TRBV5-1	TRBJ1-2	NA	TGCGCCAGCAGCTTGGACTTTCGGGTGAAAAGCTATGGCTACACCTTC	CASSLDFRVKSYGYTF
many	TRBV6-1	TRBJ2-7	TRBD1	TGTGCCAGCAGTTTATACCGGGACAGGTCCTACGAGCAGTACTTC	CASSLYRDRSYEQYF
few	TRBV30	TRBJ1-5	NA	TGTGCCTGGAGCCTAGGACTCAATCAGCCCCAGCATTTT	CAWSLGLNQPQHF
NA	TRBV5-6	TRBJ1-1	NA	TGTGCCAGCAGCCAGATCAGGGGTCTTTCGACTGAAGCTTTCTTT	CASSQIRGLSTEAFF
NA	TRBV28	TRBJ2-6	TRBD1	TGTGCCAGCAGCTCGACAGGGCCTTCGGGGGCCAACGTCCTGACTTTC	CASSSTGPSGANVLTF
many	TRBV6-6	TRBJ2-7	NA	TGTGCCAGCAGTTACTCCGGGACCGAAGTTCCCGAGCAGTACTTC	CASSYSGTEVPEQYF
many	TRBV27	TRBJ1-2	NA	TGTGCCAGCAGTCACCAAACCGCGGCAGGGTTGATAGGCTACACCTTC	CASSHQTAAGLIGYTF
many	TRBV13	TRBJ2-1	NA	TGTGCCAGCAGCTTAGGCGGTCTTGGTGAGCAGTTCTTC	CASSLGGLGEQFF
NA	TRBV28	TRBJ1-5	TRBD1	TGTGCCAGCAGCATCACAGGGGGCCTAGTTAATCAGCCCCAGCATTTT	CASSITGGLVNQPQHF
many	TRBV11-2	TRBJ2-3	NA	TGTGCCAGCAGCGTATACAGCAGGGCGGAGACAGATACGCAGTATTTT	CASSVYSRAETDTQYF
NA	TRBV3-1	TRBJ1-6	TRBD1	TGTGCCAGCAGCCAGGGGTTCCGGGACAGGGGCAATTCACCCCGCCACTTT	CASSQGFRDRGNSPRHF
many	TRBV11-2	TRBJ2-3	NA	TGTGCCAGCAGCCCTCCTAATAGGGATCATGAGCAGTATTTT	CASSPPNRDHEQYF
many	TRBV4-2	TRBJ1-2	NA	TGTGCCAGCAGCCAAGACGGAGGCTGGACAGCTGGAGTCTACACCTTC	CASSQDGGWTAGVYTF
many	TRBV7-8	TRBJ1-4	TRBD1	TGTGCCAGCAGCATCTCCGGGACAGGGGGAGTAAAACTGTTTTTT	CASSISGTGGVKLFF
NA	TRBV7-3	TRBJ2-2	NA	TGTGCCAGCCAGCCCGGAGGGCCTACGTCGAACACCGGGGAGCTGTTTTTT	CASQPGGPTSNTGELFF
NA	TRBV29-1	TRBJ1-5	TRBD1	TGCAGCGTGGAAACAGGGGGCCAGCCCCAGCATTTT	CSVETGGQPQHF
many	TRBV5-1	TRBJ2-1	NA	TGCGCCAGCAGCCCTAACCAGTACAATGAGCAGTTCTTC	CASSPNQYNEQFF
many	TRBV10-1	TRBJ2-7	NA	TGCGCCAGCAGTGAGTGGCAGGACCCATACGAGCAGTACTTC	CASSEWQDPYEQYF
few	TRBV19	TRBJ1-5	TRBD1	TGTGCCAGTAGTGGTGTTTTCCCAGGGGGCCCAAATCGAAGCAATCAGCCCCAGCATTTT	CASSGVFPGGPNRSNQPQHF
many	TRBV27	TRBJ2-4	NA	TGTGCCAGCAGTATCTTCGGGGGTGGGGGCAAAAACATTCAGTACTTC	CASSIFGGGGKNIQYF
many	TRBV18	TRBJ2-1	NA	TGTGCCAGCTCGCCATTGGACGATGAGCAGTTCTTC	CASSPLDDEQFF
NA	TRBV20-1	TRBJ1-4	NA	TGCAGTGCCCATTCAACTAATGAAAAACTGTTTTTT	CSAHSTNEKLFF
few	TRBV6-1	TRBJ1-1	TRBD1	TGTGCCAGCAGTGAACGGGGACAGGGGTTTTCTGAAGCTTTCTTT	CASSERGQGFSEAFF